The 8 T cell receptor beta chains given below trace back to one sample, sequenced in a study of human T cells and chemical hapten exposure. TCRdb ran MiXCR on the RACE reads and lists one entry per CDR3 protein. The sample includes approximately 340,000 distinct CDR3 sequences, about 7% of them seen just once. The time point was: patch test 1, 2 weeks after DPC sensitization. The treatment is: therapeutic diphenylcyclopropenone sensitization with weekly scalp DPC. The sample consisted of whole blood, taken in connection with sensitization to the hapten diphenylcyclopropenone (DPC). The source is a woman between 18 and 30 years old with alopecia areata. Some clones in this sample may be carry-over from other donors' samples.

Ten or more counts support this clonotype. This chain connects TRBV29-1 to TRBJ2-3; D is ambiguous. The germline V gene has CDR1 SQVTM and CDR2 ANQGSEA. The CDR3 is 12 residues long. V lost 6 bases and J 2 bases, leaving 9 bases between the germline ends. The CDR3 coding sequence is TGCAGCGTCGGCGCCGTCACAGATACGCAGTATTTT. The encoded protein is CSVGAVTDTQYF.

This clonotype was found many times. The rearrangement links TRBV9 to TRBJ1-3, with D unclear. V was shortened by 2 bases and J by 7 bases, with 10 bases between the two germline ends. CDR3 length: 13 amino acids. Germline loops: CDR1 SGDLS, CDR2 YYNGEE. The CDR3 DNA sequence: TGTGCCAGCAGCGTCGACGGGAGTAACACCATATATTTT. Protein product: CASSVDGSNTIYF.

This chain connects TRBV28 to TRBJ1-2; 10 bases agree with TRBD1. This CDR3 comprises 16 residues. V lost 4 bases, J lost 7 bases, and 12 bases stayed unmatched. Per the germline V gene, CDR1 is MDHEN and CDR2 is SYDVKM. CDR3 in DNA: TGTGCCAGCAGTTCATCCGTGGGGGACAGGGGTGGTGGCTACACCTTC. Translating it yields CASSSSVGDRGGGYTF.

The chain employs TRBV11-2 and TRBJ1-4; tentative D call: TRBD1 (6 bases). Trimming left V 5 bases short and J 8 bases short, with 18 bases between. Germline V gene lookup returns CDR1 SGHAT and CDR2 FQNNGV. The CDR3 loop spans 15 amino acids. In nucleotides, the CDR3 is TGTGCCAGCAGCCTCAACCCGACAGGCGGCGAAAAACTGTTTTTT. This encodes CASSLNPTGGEKLFF.

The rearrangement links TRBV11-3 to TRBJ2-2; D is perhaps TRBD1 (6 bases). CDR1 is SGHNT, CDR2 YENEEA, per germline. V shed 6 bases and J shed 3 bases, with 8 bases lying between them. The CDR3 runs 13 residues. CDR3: CASSHRDTGELFF. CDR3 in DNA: TGTGCCAGCAGTCACAGGGACACCGGGGAGCTGTTTTTT.

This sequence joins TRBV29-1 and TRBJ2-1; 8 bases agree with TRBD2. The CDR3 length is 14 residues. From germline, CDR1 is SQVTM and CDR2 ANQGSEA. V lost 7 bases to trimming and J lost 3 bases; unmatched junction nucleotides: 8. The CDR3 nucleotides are TGCAGCGCCAAATTTAGCGGGGTCTACAATGAGCAGTTCTTC. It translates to CSAKFSGVYNEQFF.

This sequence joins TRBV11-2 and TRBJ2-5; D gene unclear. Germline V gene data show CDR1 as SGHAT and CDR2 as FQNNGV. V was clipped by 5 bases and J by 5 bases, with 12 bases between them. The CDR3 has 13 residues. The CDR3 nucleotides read TGTGCCAGCAGCCCGGCGGTCCCGGAGACCCAGTACTTC. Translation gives CASSPAVPETQYF.

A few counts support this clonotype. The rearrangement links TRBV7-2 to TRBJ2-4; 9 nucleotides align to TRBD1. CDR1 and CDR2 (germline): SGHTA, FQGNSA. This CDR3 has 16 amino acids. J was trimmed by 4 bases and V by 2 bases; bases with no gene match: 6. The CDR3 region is CASSLLPGTGKNIQYF. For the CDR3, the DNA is TGTGCCAGCAGCTTACTTCCCGGGACAGGGAAAAACATTCAGTACTTC.